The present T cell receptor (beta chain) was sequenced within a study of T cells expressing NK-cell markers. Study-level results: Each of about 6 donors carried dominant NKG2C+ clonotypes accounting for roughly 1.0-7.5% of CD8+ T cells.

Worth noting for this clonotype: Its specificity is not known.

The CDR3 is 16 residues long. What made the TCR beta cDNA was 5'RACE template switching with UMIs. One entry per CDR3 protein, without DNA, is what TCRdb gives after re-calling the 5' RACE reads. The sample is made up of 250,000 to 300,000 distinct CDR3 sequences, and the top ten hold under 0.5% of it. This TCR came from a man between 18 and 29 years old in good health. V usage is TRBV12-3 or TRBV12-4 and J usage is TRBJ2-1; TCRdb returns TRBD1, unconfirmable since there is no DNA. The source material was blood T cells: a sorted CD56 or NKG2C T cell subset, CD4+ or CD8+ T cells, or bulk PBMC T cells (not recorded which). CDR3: CASSRTPGQGDNEQFF.